Listed below are T cell receptor beta chains from one sample, sequenced in a study of blood T cell repertoires in COVID-19. Here immunoSEQ multiplex PCR was the method, and the copy in TCRdb shows in-frame clones only, minus some. The table has 150,000 to 200,000 clones, approximately 83% seen once; the top ten hold 3% to 3.5%. The source material was peripheral blood. The source of these receptors is a man aged 55 to 70 with acute or convalescent COVID-19. CDR3s include the opening cysteine and the closing phenylalanine or tryptophan. D genes are given only for firm matches. Only part of the rows carry a size: once, few, many, or a class if the clone is expanded.

V gene: TRBV3-1/TRBV3-2
J gene: TRBJ2-7
clone size: NA
D gene: TRBD2
CDR3 DNA: TGTGCCAGCAGCTCGCGGACTAGCGGGAGGACCTACGAGCAGTACTTC
CDR3 protein: CASSSRTSGRTYEQYF

V gene: TRBV30
J gene: TRBJ1-2
clone size: NA
D gene: TRBD1
CDR3 DNA: TGTGCCTGGAGTGCCGGGACAGGGACGAGTGGCTACACCTTC
CDR3 protein: CAWSAGTGTSGYTF

V gene: TRBV6-5
J gene: TRBJ2-7
clone size: NA
D gene: NA
CDR3 DNA: TGTGCCAGCAGTAGGGACCGCGGGGCCTACGAGCAGTACTTC
CDR3 protein: CASSRDRGAYEQYF

V gene: TRBV3-1/TRBV3-2
J gene: TRBJ2-1
clone size: NA
D gene: TRBD2
CDR3 DNA: TGTGCCAGCAGGCCAACTAGCGGGAGGTACAATGAGCAGTTCTTC
CDR3 protein: CASRPTSGRYNEQFF

V gene: TRBV15
J gene: TRBJ1-5
clone size: few
D gene: NA
CDR3 DNA: TGTGCCACCAGCAGACCGTCCAGGGTTCGGCAGCCCCAGCATTTT
CDR3 protein: CATSRPSRVRQPQHF

V gene: TRBV11-2
J gene: TRBJ2-2
clone size: NA
D gene: NA
CDR3 DNA: TGTGCCAGCAGCTTAGTACAGGGAGCCGGGGAGCTGTTTTTT
CDR3 protein: CASSLVQGAGELFF

V gene: TRBV11-2
J gene: TRBJ2-1
clone size: NA
D gene: NA
CDR3 DNA: TGTGCCAGCAACAGCGGGTTGTACAATGAGCAGTTCTTC
CDR3 protein: CASNSGLYNEQFF

V gene: TRBV7-3
J gene: TRBJ2-1
clone size: few
D gene: NA
CDR3 DNA: TGTGCCAGCAGCTTGCTAGCGGAGGGGGTTGAGCAGTTCTTC
CDR3 protein: CASSLLAEGVEQFF

V gene: TRBV6-5
J gene: TRBJ1-3
clone size: NA
D gene: TRBD1
CDR3 DNA: TGTGCCAGCAGTTACTGGGGACAGTACGGAAACACCATATATTTT
CDR3 protein: CASSYWGQYGNTIYF

V gene: TRBV20-1
J gene: TRBJ1-1
clone size: NA
D gene: NA
CDR3 DNA: TGCAGTGCTAGAGGGGCCCAGGAAGCTTTCTTT
CDR3 protein: CSARGAQEAFF

V gene: TRBV5-1
J gene: TRBJ2-6
clone size: NA
D gene: TRBD1
CDR3 DNA: TGCGCCAGCAGCTTGTACGGGACAGGAGCCCCCTCTGGGGCCAACGTCCTGACTTTC
CDR3 protein: CASSLYGTGAPSGANVLTF

V gene: TRBV6-1
J gene: TRBJ1-6
clone size: hyperexpanded
D gene: NA
CDR3 DNA: TGTGCCAGCAGTGATGGGCAGGAAAATTCACCCCTCCACTTT
CDR3 protein: CASSDGQENSPLHF

V gene: TRBV4-3
J gene: TRBJ2-1
clone size: once
D gene: NA
CDR3 DNA: TGCGCCAGCAGCCCTCGGGTTGTGAGGAATGAGCAGTTCTTC
CDR3 protein: CASSPRVVRNEQFF

V gene: TRBV9
J gene: TRBJ2-7
clone size: NA
D gene: NA
CDR3 DNA: TGTGCCAGCAGCGTAAAAACGGACACTTCCTACGAGCAGTACTTC
CDR3 protein: CASSVKTDTSYEQYF

V gene: TRBV28
J gene: TRBJ2-1
clone size: NA
D gene: TRBD1
CDR3 DNA: TGTGCCAGCACACCAGGGGGGACAGGGGGGAACAATGAGCAGTTCTTC
CDR3 protein: CASTPGGTGGNNEQFF

V gene: TRBV19
J gene: TRBJ1-5
clone size: NA
D gene: NA
CDR3 DNA: TGTGCCAGTAGTATAGATCTCCCTTCGGGCAATCAGCCCCAGCATTTT
CDR3 protein: CASSIDLPSGNQPQHF

V gene: TRBV30
J gene: TRBJ1-2
clone size: NA
D gene: NA
CDR3 DNA: TGTGCCTGGAGTGTACTATACGCCGGGGGCTACACCTTC
CDR3 protein: CAWSVLYAGGYTF

V gene: TRBV5-4
J gene: TRBJ1-2
clone size: NA
D gene: NA
CDR3 DNA: TGTGCCAGCAGCCCGGCCGGGTCAGCTAACTATGGCTACACCTTC
CDR3 protein: CASSPAGSANYGYTF

V gene: TRBV7-9
J gene: TRBJ2-7
clone size: NA
D gene: TRBD2
CDR3 DNA: TGTGCCAGCAGCCCAGGACTAGCGGGAACCTACGAGCAGTACTTC
CDR3 protein: CASSPGLAGTYEQYF

V gene: TRBV29-1
J gene: TRBJ2-1
clone size: NA
D gene: NA
CDR3 DNA: TGCAGCTCAATAGACACGAACTCCTACAATGAGCAGTTCTTC
CDR3 protein: CSSIDTNSYNEQFF

V gene: TRBV6-2/TRBV6-3
J gene: TRBJ2-2
clone size: NA
D gene: TRBD2
CDR3 DNA: TGTGCCAGCAGTTATCCCATGACTAGCGGGGCGAACACCGGGGAGCTGTTTTTT
CDR3 protein: CASSYPMTSGANTGELFF

V gene: TRBV27
J gene: TRBJ2-7
clone size: few
D gene: NA
CDR3 DNA: TGTGCCAGCAGTTTATCGTTTCTCTCCTACGAGCAGTACTTC
CDR3 protein: CASSLSFLSYEQYF

V gene: TRBV7-2
J gene: TRBJ1-6
clone size: NA
D gene: NA
CDR3 DNA: TGTGCCAGCAGCAAAGGGGCCAGGTCCAATTCACCCCTCCACTTT
CDR3 protein: CASSKGARSNSPLHF

V gene: TRBV19
J gene: TRBJ2-5
clone size: NA
D gene: TRBD2
CDR3 DNA: TGTGCCAGTAGTTTACTAGCGGGATATCGGCAAGAGACCCAGTACTTC
CDR3 protein: CASSLLAGYRQETQYF

V gene: TRBV6-5
J gene: TRBJ1-2
clone size: NA
D gene: TRBD1
CDR3 DNA: TGTGCCAGCAGCGCCCGGGACAGGGGATTGGGCGGCTACACCTTC
CDR3 protein: CASSARDRGLGGYTF

V gene: TRBV6-1
J gene: TRBJ2-3
clone size: NA
D gene: NA
CDR3 DNA: TGTGCCAGCAGTGAAGCCTCCGGGACAGATACGCAGTATTTT
CDR3 protein: CASSEASGTDTQYF

V gene: TRBV9
J gene: TRBJ1-1
clone size: NA
D gene: NA
CDR3 DNA: TGTGCCAGCAGCGTAGCTAGTGACCCTCGGGAAGCTTTCTTT
CDR3 protein: CASSVASDPREAFF

V gene: TRBV6-5
J gene: TRBJ1-1
clone size: NA
D gene: NA
CDR3 DNA: TGTGCCAGCAGGGGCGTCGGGAACACTGAAGCTTTCTTT
CDR3 protein: CASRGVGNTEAFF

V gene: TRBV7-3
J gene: TRBJ2-2
clone size: NA
D gene: NA
CDR3 DNA: TGTGCCAGCAGCTTGACTCCTACCACCACCGGGGAGCTGTTTTTT
CDR3 protein: CASSLTPTTTGELFF

V gene: TRBV7-2
J gene: TRBJ2-7
clone size: NA
D gene: TRBD2
CDR3 DNA: TGTGCCAGCAGGCCGGGACTAGGGGCATACGAGCAGTACTTC
CDR3 protein: CASRPGLGAYEQYF

V gene: TRBV28
J gene: TRBJ2-3
clone size: NA
D gene: NA
CDR3 DNA: TGTGCCACCACCCGACAGAGTACTTTCACAGATACGCAGTATTTT
CDR3 protein: CATTRQSTFTDTQYF

V gene: TRBV11-2
J gene: TRBJ2-3
clone size: few
D gene: TRBD2
CDR3 DNA: TGTGCCAGCAGCCAACGCACTAGCGGAGTGGTGGATACGCAGTATTTT
CDR3 protein: CASSQRTSGVVDTQYF

V gene: TRBV7-2
J gene: TRBJ1-3
clone size: NA
D gene: NA
CDR3 DNA: TGTGCCAGCAGCCCCGGGACAAGCGGACCCATATATTTT
CDR3 protein: CASSPGTSGPIYF

V gene: TRBV7-2
J gene: TRBJ2-2
clone size: NA
D gene: NA
CDR3 DNA: TGTGCCAGCAGCCCCCGTTTCGCGAACACCGGGGAGCTGTTTTTT
CDR3 protein: CASSPRFANTGELFF

V gene: TRBV28
J gene: TRBJ1-6
clone size: NA
D gene: TRBD1
CDR3 DNA: TGTGCCAGCAGTTCCCGGGACAGGGTTTATTCACCCCTCCACTTT
CDR3 protein: CASSSRDRVYSPLHF

V gene: TRBV6-2/TRBV6-3
J gene: TRBJ2-5
clone size: few
D gene: TRBD2
CDR3 DNA: TGTGCCAGCAGTTACTCTACTAGCGGGAGACGACAAGAGACCCAGTACTTC
CDR3 protein: CASSYSTSGRRQETQYF

V gene: TRBV19
J gene: TRBJ2-1
clone size: NA
D gene: TRBD2
CDR3 DNA: TGTGCCAGTAGTATCGCCACTAGCGGGACCCCTGAGCAGTTCTTC
CDR3 protein: CASSIATSGTPEQFF

V gene: TRBV12-5
J gene: TRBJ1-1
clone size: NA
D gene: NA
CDR3 DNA: TGTGCTAGTGTTCCGGGGGGCGGCACTGAAGCTTTCTTT
CDR3 protein: CASVPGGGTEAFF

V gene: TRBV2
J gene: TRBJ2-1
clone size: NA
D gene: TRBD2
CDR3 DNA: TGTGCCAGCAGTGAAATGAGACTAGCCGTATACAATGAGCAGTTCTTC
CDR3 protein: CASSEMRLAVYNEQFF

V gene: TRBV29-1
J gene: TRBJ2-7
clone size: NA
D gene: TRBD1
CDR3 DNA: TGCAGCGTAGGGACAGCATCCTACGAGCAGTACTTC
CDR3 protein: CSVGTASYEQYF

V gene: TRBV4-3
J gene: TRBJ2-3
clone size: NA
D gene: TRBD2
CDR3 DNA: TGCGCCAGCAGCCAAGCACTAGCGGGGCTCACAGATACGCAGTATTTT
CDR3 protein: CASSQALAGLTDTQYF

V gene: TRBV7-8
J gene: TRBJ2-1
clone size: NA
D gene: TRBD1
CDR3 DNA: TGTGCCAGCAGCGAGGGACAGGGGGCGAGCAATGAGCAGTTCTTC
CDR3 protein: CASSEGQGASNEQFF

V gene: TRBV3-1/TRBV3-2
J gene: TRBJ1-1
clone size: NA
D gene: TRBD1
CDR3 DNA: TGTGCCAGCAGCCATTACCCCACAGGGGACACTGAAGCTTTCTTT
CDR3 protein: CASSHYPTGDTEAFF

V gene: TRBV25-1
J gene: TRBJ1-6
clone size: NA
D gene: TRBD1
CDR3 DNA: TGTGCCAGCAGTGAGCAGACAGGGTGGAATTCACCCCTCCACTTT
CDR3 protein: CASSEQTGWNSPLHF

V gene: TRBV28
J gene: TRBJ1-6
clone size: NA
D gene: NA
CDR3 DNA: TGTGCCAGCAGTTTTGATCAGATTAATTCACCCCTCCACTTT
CDR3 protein: CASSFDQINSPLHF

V gene: TRBV11-2
J gene: TRBJ2-1
clone size: NA
D gene: TRBD2
CDR3 DNA: TGTGCCAGCAGCCAAGGGACTAGCCGGGCTGAGCAGTTCTTC
CDR3 protein: CASSQGTSRAEQFF

V gene: TRBV27
J gene: TRBJ2-7
clone size: NA
D gene: TRBD2
CDR3 DNA: TGTGCCAGCAGTTTATCGGCTAGCGGCCCGACCTACGAGCAGTACTTC
CDR3 protein: CASSLSASGPTYEQYF

V gene: TRBV5-1
J gene: TRBJ1-4
clone size: NA
D gene: NA
CDR3 DNA: TGCGCCAGCAGCCCAGGGTCCGCTAATGAAAAACTGTTTTTT
CDR3 protein: CASSPGSANEKLFF

V gene: TRBV3-1/TRBV3-2
J gene: TRBJ2-1
clone size: NA
D gene: TRBD2
CDR3 DNA: TGTGCCAGCAGCCAAGCCAGCGGGAGGTTTATCTTC
CDR3 protein: CASSQASGRFIF

V gene: TRBV2
J gene: TRBJ2-1
clone size: NA
D gene: TRBD2
CDR3 DNA: TGTGCCAGCAGTTCCAGGCGACTAGCGGGACTCTCCTACAATGAGCAGTTCTTC
CDR3 protein: CASSSRRLAGLSYNEQFF

V gene: TRBV6-6
J gene: TRBJ2-7
clone size: NA
D gene: TRBD1
CDR3 DNA: TGTGCCAGCAGCCCCCGACAGGGCGTCTCCACCTACGAGCAGTACTTC
CDR3 protein: CASSPRQGVSTYEQYF

V gene: TRBV15
J gene: TRBJ2-1
clone size: NA
D gene: TRBD2
CDR3 DNA: TGTGCCACCAGCAGAGGTATAGGGGCTAGCGGGGACCCTAGGAATGAGCAGTTCTTC
CDR3 protein: CATSRGIGASGDPRNEQFF

V gene: TRBV7-9
J gene: TRBJ2-3
clone size: NA
D gene: NA
CDR3 DNA: TGTGCCAGCACCTTCACCATGAGGGATAACACAGATACGCAGTATTTT
CDR3 protein: CASTFTMRDNTDTQYF